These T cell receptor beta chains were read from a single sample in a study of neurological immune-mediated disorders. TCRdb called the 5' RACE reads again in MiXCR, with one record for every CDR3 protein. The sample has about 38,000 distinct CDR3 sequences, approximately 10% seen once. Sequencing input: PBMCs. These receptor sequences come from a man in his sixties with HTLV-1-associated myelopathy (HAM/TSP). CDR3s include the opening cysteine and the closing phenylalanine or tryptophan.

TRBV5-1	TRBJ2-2	CASSLVQGSTGELFF
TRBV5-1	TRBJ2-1	CASSLIAGGPVFF
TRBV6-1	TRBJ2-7	CASSEAYLADSTYEQYF
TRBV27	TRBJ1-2	CASSLGRVGYGYTF
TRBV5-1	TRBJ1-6	CASFGTDNSPLHF
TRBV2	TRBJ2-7	CASSGGTGPYEQYF
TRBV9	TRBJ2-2	CASSPKTSGTGELFF
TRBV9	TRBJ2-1	CASSPTSGAWNEQFF
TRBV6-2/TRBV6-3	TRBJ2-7	CASSRQGEEKYF
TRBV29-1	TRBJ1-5	CSVAGRGNQPQHF
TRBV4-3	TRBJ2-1	CASSQSREIWSYNEQFF
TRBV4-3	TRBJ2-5	CASSQDRGTQYF
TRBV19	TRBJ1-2	CASTPPGGVYGYTF
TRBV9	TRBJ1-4	CASSATGGSGKLFF
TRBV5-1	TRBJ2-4	CASSQGQGGYIQYF
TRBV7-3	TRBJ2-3	CASSQAAADSTDTQYF
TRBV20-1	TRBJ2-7	CSARPGTRAHEQYF
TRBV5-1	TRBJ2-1	CASSRDSYNEQFF
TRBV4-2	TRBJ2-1	CASSRTGGAYNEQFF
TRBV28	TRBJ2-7	CASSFLGTTYEQYF
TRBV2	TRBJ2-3	CASSDWKRGSTDTQYF
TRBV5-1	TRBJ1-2	CASSPDGGQGTYGYTF